This entry lists 3 T cell receptor beta chains sequenced from one sample in a study of siplizumab effects on memory and regulatory T cells. Sequenced by immunoSEQ multiplex PCR; TCRdb stores in-frame clones only, minus some. The sample records 75,000 to 100,000 clones, just under 95% being singletons. Sequencing used non-Treg CD4+ T cells sorted from blood. The receptors derive from a human donor in good health.

The chain joins TRBV19 to TRBJ2-3; a possible D gene is TRBD2 (6 bases). The CDR3 loop spans 15 amino acids. Germline V gene lookup returns CDR1 LNHDA and CDR2 SQIVND (reference sequence). Trimming removed 6 bases from V and 0 bases from J, with 13 bases in between. CDR3 protein: CASREGGTSTDTQYF. The CDR3 DNA reads as TGTGCCAGTAGGGAAGGCGGGACTAGCACAGATACGCAGTATTTT.

The V call is TRBV4-2, the J call TRBJ2-5; 10 bases are shared with TRBD2. The CDR3 is 17 amino acids. Germline trimming cut 2 bases from V and 3 bases from J; bases unmatched to any gene: 9. Germline V lookup: CDR1 LGHNA, CDR2 YNFKEQ. The CDR3, as DNA: TGTGCCAGCAGCCAAACGTTGAGCGGGAGGGCCGAAGAGACCCAGTACTTC. Translated, it gives CASSQTLSGRAEETQYF.

The sample holds a few counts of this clone. The rearrangement joins TRBV7-3 to TRBJ2-1; TRBD1 matches 9 bases. This CDR3 region has 14 residues. The germline V gene encodes CDR1 SGHTA and CDR2 FQGTGA. V dropped 2 bases and J dropped 9; count of bases not matched to a gene: 5. The CDR3 bases are TGTGCCAGCAGCTTAGGCGGGACAGGGCTTGAGCAGTTCTTC. It specifies CASSLGGTGLEQFF.